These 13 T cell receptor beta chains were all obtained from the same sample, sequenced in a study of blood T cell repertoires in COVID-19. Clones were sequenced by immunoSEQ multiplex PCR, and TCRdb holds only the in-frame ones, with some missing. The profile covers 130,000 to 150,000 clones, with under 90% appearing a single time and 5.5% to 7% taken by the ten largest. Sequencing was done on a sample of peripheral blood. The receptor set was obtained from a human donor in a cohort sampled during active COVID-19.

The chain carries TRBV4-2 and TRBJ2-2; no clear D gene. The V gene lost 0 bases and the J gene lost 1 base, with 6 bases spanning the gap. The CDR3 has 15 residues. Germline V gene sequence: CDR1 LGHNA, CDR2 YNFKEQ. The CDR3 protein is CASSQDLLNTGELFF. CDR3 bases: TGTGCCAGCAGCCAAGATTTACTGAACACCGGGGAGCTGTTTTTT.

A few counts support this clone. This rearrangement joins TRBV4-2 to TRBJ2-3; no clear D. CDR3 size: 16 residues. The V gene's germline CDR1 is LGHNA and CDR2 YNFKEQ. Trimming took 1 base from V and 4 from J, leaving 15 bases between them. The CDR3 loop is CASSQGGSRYADTQYF. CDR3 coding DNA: TGTGCCAGCAGCCAAGGAGGTAGTAGGTATGCAGATACGCAGTATTTT.

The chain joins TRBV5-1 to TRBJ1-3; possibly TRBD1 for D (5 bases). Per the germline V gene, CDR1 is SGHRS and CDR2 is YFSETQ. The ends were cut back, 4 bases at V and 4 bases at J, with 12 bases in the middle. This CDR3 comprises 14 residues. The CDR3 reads CASSPGTEGNTIYF. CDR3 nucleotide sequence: TGCGCCAGCAGCCCGGGGACTGAGGGAAACACCATATATTTT.

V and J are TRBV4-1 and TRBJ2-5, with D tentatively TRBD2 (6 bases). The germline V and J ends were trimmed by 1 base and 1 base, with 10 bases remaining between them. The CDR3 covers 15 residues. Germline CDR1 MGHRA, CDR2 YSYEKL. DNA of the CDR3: TGCGCCAGCAGCCAAGGAGTTAGCGGCCAAGAGACCCAGTACTTC. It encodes CASSQGVSGQETQYF.

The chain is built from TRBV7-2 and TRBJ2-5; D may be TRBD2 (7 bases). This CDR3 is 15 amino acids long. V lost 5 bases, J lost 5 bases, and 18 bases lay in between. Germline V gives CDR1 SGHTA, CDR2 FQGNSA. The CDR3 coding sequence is TGTGCCAGCAGCCCACAAGGGGGAGGGCGCGAGACCCAGTACTTC. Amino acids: CASSPQGGGRETQYF.

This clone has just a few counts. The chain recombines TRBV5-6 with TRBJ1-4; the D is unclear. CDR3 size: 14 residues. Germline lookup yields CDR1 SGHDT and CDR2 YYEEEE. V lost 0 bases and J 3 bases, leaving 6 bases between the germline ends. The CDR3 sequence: CASSLGAANEKLFF. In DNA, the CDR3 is TGTGCCAGCAGCTTGGGTGCAGCTAATGAAAAACTGTTTTTT.

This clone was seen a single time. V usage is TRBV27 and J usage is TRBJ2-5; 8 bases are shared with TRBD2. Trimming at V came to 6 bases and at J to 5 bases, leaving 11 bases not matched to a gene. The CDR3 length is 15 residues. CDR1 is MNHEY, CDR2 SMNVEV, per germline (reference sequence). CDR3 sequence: CASRPSRGLEETQYF. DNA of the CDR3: TGTGCCAGCAGACCCTCCCGGGGACTAGAGGAGACCCAGTACTTC.

In DNA form, the CDR3 reads TGCAGCGTTCTCCACACCCACAATGAGCAGTTCTTC. This gives the protein CSVLHTHNEQFF. The chain links TRBV29-1 to TRBJ2-1; D remains ambiguous. Trimming removed 5 bases from V and 5 bases from J, with 10 bases in between. The CDR3 has 12 residues. Looked up from germline, CDR1 is SQVTM and CDR2 is ANQGSEA.

DNA for the CDR3: TGTGCCAGCAGTCCCTCGGGACAGGGGACTATTAACTATGGCTACACCTTC. Translated, it gives CASSPSGQGTINYGYTF. V and J are TRBV27 and TRBJ1-2; TRBD1 aligns across 10 bases. With V trimmed by 5 bases and J by 1 base, 10 bases remained unmatched. CDR1 is MNHEY, CDR2 SMNVEV, per germline (reference sequence). There are 17 residues in the CDR3.

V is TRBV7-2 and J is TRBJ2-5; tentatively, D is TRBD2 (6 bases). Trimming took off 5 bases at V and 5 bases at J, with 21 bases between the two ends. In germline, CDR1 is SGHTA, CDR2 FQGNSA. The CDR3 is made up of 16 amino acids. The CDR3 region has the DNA TGTGCCAGCAGCCCTGGCCGACGGGCCGGAGGGGAGACCCAGTACTTC. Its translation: CASSPGRRAGGETQYF.

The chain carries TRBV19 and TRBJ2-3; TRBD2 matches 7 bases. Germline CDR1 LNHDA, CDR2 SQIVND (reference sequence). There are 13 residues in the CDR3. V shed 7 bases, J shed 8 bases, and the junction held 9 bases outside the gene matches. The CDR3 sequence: CASNRAGGGTQYF. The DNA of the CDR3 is TGTGCCAGTAATAGAGCTGGGGGGGGTACGCAGTATTTT.

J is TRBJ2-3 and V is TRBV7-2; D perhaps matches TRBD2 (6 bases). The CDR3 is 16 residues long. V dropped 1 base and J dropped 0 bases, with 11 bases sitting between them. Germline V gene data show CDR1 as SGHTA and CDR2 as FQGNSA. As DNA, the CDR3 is TGTGCCAGCAGCTTAGGGACGGGGACTAGCACAGATACGCAGTATTTT. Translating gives CASSLGTGTSTDTQYF.

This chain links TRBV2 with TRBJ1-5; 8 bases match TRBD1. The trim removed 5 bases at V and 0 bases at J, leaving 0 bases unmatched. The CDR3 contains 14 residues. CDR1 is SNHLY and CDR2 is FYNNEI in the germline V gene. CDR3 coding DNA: TGTGCCAGCAGTACAGGGGGTAGCAATCAGCCCCAGCATTTT. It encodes CASSTGGSNQPQHF.